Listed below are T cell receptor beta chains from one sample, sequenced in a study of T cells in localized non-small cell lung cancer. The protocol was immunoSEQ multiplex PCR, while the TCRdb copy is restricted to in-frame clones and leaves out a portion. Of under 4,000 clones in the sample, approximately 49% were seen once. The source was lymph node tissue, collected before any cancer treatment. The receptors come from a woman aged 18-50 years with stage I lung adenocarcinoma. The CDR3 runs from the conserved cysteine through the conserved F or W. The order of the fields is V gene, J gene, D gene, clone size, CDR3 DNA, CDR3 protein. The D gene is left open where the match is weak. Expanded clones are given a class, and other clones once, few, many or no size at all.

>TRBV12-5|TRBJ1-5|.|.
TGTGCTAGTGGACAGGAACAGGGAAATCAGCCCCAGCATTTT
CASGQEQGNQPQHF
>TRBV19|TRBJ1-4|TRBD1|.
TGTGCCAGTAGGTACAGGGGGGGTGGTGAAAAACTGTTTTTT
CASRYRGGGEKLFF
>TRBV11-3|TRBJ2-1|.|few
TGTGCCAGCAGCCACGTAGGGGAGTTCAATGAGCAGTTCTTC
CASSHVGEFNEQFF
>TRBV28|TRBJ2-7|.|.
TGTGCCAGCAGCTCAGGACAGCCCTACGAGCAGTACTTC
CASSSGQPYEQYF
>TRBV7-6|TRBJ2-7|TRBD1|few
TGTGCCAGCAGCTTGCAGGGACAGGGGTCTTCCTACGAGCAGTACTTC
CASSLQGQGSSYEQYF
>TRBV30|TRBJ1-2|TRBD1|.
TGTGCCTGGACTAGGGGGCTTGGCTACACCTTC
CAWTRGLGYTF
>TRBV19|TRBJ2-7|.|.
TGTGCCAGTAGTACTACAAGTGGCTGGAGCTACGAGCAGTACTTC
CASSTTSGWSYEQYF
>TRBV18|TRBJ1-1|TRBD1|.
TGTGCCAGCTCACCGCAGGGCACCCGGACAGGCGGGCCTGAAGCTTTCTTT
CASSPQGTRTGGPEAFF
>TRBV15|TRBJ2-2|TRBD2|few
TGTGCCACCAGCAGAGGCGCGGGAGCTACCGGGGAGCTGTTTTTT
CATSRGAGATGELFF
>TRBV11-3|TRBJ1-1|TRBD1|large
TGTGCCAGCAGCCCAGACAGGGTGGGACCACTGAACACTGAAGCTTTCTTT
CASSPDRVGPLNTEAFF
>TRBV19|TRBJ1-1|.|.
TGTGCCAGTAGTATGATCGGGGATTACGCTGAAGCTTTCTTT
CASSMIGDYAEAFF
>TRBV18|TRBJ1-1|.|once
TGTGCCAGCTCACCCCAGACAGAGAACACTGAAGCTTTCTTT
CASSPQTENTEAFF
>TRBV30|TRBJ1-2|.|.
TGTGCCTGGTCCCCCGGAGGGATTTACCGTGGCTACACCTTC
CAWSPGGIYRGYTF
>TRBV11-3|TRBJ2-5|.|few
TGTGCCAGCAGCTTATACGGGACTCGGCAAGAGACCCAGTACTTC
CASSLYGTRQETQYF
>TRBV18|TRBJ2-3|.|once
TGTGCCAGCTCAACGAACACAGATACGCAGTATTTT
CASSTNTDTQYF
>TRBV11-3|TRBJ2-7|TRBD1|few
TGTGCCAGCAGCCCTATGACAGGGGATAGGACCTACGAGCAGTACTTC
CASSPMTGDRTYEQYF
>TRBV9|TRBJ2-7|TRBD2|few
TGTGCCAGCAGTGGCAGCCGGACTAGCGGAGACTACGAGCAGTACTTC
CASSGSRTSGDYEQYF
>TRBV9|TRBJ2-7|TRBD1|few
TGTGCCAGCAGTGAATCGGGGACAGGGTTTTACGAGCAGTACTTC
CASSESGTGFYEQYF
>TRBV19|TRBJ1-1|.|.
TGTGCCAGTAGTATAGTTGTACAAACTGAAGTTTTCTTT
CASSIVVQTEVFF
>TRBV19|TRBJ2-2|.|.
TGTGCCAGTAGTATAGTCCCCGTCGGGACACTAACCGGGGAGCTGTTTTTT
CASSIVPVGTLTGELFF
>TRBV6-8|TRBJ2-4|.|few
TGTGCCAGCAGGAGGACAGCAAAAAACATTCAGTACTTC
CASRRTAKNIQYF
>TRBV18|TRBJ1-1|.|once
TGTGCCAGCTCACCGCTGACAGCGATAAACACTGAAGCTTTCTTT
CASSPLTAINTEAFF
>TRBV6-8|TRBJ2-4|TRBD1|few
TGTGCCAGCAGCAAAATGCAGGGGGTAACGGACATTCAGTACTTC
CASSKMQGVTDIQYF
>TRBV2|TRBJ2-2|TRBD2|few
TGTGCCAGCATTGGGACTAGCGGGAGTACCGGGGAGCTGTTTTTT
CASIGTSGSTGELFF